The 19 T cell receptor beta chains below all came from one sample that was sequenced in a study of shared clonotypes between healthy human individuals. Clones were read by immunoSEQ multiplex PCR, and TCRdb kept only the in-frame ones, dropping some. The sample holds 600,000 to 700,000 clones, 60% to 75% seen once. Material for sequencing was memory CD4+ T cells sorted from blood. Documented subset: CD45RA-negative fraction. Receptors originate from a woman in her 30s in good health.

The rearrangement joins TRBV6-5 to TRBJ1-1; unclear D gene. Germline-derived CDR1 and CDR2 are MNHEY and SVGAGI. Trimming removed 2 bases from V and 3 bases from J, with 13 bases in between. The CDR3 sequence is 15 residues long. In DNA, the CDR3 is TGTGCCAGCAGTTACAGAGATCGTGGGCACACTGAAGCTTTCTTT. Its translation: CASSYRDRGHTEAFF.

This clone was detected ten times or more. V usage is TRBV19 and J usage is TRBJ2-1, with 8 bases that match TRBD2. Trimming cost V 7 bases and J 7 bases; bases outside gene matches: 9. CDR3 length: 14 amino acids. The germline V gene has CDR1 LNHDA and CDR2 SQIVND (reference sequence). This chain's CDR3 is CASTTGGGRNEQFF. Here the CDR3 DNA reads TGTGCCAGTACCACCGGGGGGGGACGAAATGAGCAGTTCTTC.

The chain links TRBV27 to TRBJ1-1; TRBD1 matches 7 bases. The length of the CDR3 is 15 residues. V lost 7 bases, J lost 3 bases, and 11 bases stayed unmatched. Germline V gives CDR1 MNHEY, CDR2 SMNVEV (reference sequence). The DNA of the CDR3 is TGTGCCAGCACTAGGACAGGCATGGGGCACACTGAAGCTTTCTTT. The encoded protein is CASTRTGMGHTEAFF.

The chain links TRBV4-2 to TRBJ2-5; no definite D call. V lost 0 bases to trimming and J lost 2 bases, with 10 bases between them. The CDR3 is made up of 15 amino acids. Germline V lookup: CDR1 LGHNA, CDR2 YNFKEQ. DNA for the CDR3: TGTGCCAGCAGCCAAGATCTAATTACTCAAGAGACCCAGTACTTC. Protein sequence: CASSQDLITQETQYF.

The chain uses TRBV5-4 and TRBJ2-3, with D perhaps matching TRBD2 (6 bases). V lost 3 bases to trimming and J lost 2 bases, with 13 bases between them. The length of the CDR3 is 15 residues. The germline V gene has CDR1 SGHNT and CDR2 YYREEE (reference sequence). CDR3 in amino acids: CASSSGRQFTDTQYF. The CDR3, as DNA: TGTGCCAGCAGCTCCGGGAGACAGTTCACAGATACGCAGTATTTT.

The chain employs TRBV4-1 and TRBJ2-7; TRBD2 matches at 8 bases. CDR1 is MGHRA and CDR2 is YSYEKL in the germline V gene. The CDR3 sequence is 17 residues long. V gave up 0 bases and J gave up 6 bases; unmatched junction bases: 13. DNA of the CDR3: TGCGCCAGCAGCCAAGATAGTACGGGGGGGGGCCTCGGCGAGCAGTACTTC. Protein sequence: CASSQDSTGGGLGEQYF.

This chain uses TRBV10-3 with TRBJ2-1, with D maybe TRBD2 (5 bases). Trimming took 4 bases from V and 6 from J, leaving 13 bases between them. The CDR3 length is 14 residues. Looked up from germline, CDR1 is ENHRY and CDR2 is SYGVKD. The CDR3 is CAISVGGSSNEQFF. DNA of the CDR3: TGTGCCATCAGTGTAGGTGGGAGTAGCAATGAGCAGTTCTTC.

V is TRBV7-3 and J is TRBJ2-3; the D is unclear. This CDR3 has 15 amino acids. V was trimmed by 2 bases and J by 0 bases, leaving 9 bases between them. Germline V gene data show CDR1 as SGHTA and CDR2 as FQGTGA. The CDR3 protein is CASSLAWGSTDTQYF. As DNA, the CDR3 is TGTGCCAGCAGCTTAGCTTGGGGTAGCACAGATACGCAGTATTTT. Full variable domain (rest looked up from reference TRBV7-3 and TRBJ2-3): GAGVSQTPSNKVTEKGKYVELRCDPISGHTALYWYRQSLGQGPEFLIYFQGTGAADDSGLPNDRFFAVRPEGSVSTLKIQRTERGDSAVYLCASSLAWGSTDTQYFGPGTRLTVL.

This clone has at least ten counts. Here the CDR3 reads CASSPHTYRGGDEAFF. The DNA for the CDR3 is TGTGCCAGCAGTCCTCACACCTACAGGGGAGGGGATGAAGCTTTCTTT. V gene TRBV7-8 combines with J gene TRBJ1-1, with 7 bases aligning to TRBD1. This CDR3 has 16 residues. In germline, CDR1 is SGHVS, CDR2 FQNEAQ. After removal of 6 bases from V and 7 bases from J, the junction contained 17 bases not matched to a gene.

The CDR3 DNA sequence: TGTGCCAGCAGTTTTAAGCACACAGGGTTCTACGAGCAGTACTTC. It yields the protein CASSFKHTGFYEQYF. V and J are TRBV28 and TRBJ2-7; the D gene is possibly TRBD1 (6 bases). Germline loops: CDR1 MDHEN, CDR2 SYDVKM. CDR3 length: 15 amino acids. V lost 3 bases to trimming and J lost 3 bases, with 15 bases between them.

This chain uses TRBV7-2 with TRBJ2-1, with D possibly being TRBD2 (6 bases). V lost 5 bases, J lost 5 bases, and 10 bases lay in between. The CDR3 is 13 amino acids. In germline, CDR1 is SGHTA, CDR2 FQGNSA. The CDR3 region has the DNA TGTGCCAGCAGCACGGACTACCACAATGAGCAGTTCTTC. As protein: CASSTDYHNEQFF.

The chain has TRBV5-1 and TRBJ2-1; 10 bases match TRBD2. Germline trimming cut 4 bases from V and 3 bases from J; bases unmatched to any gene: 7. Germline V gene data show CDR1 as SGHRS and CDR2 as YFSETQ. The CDR3 covers 16 residues. DNA of the CDR3: TGCGCCAGCAGCGGACTAGCGGAGGGCCTCTACAATGAGCAGTTCTTC. Translated: CASSGLAEGLYNEQFF.

The rearrangement uses TRBV5-1 and TRBJ2-1; TRBD2 might be the D (5 bases). The CDR3 length is 13 residues. Germline V CDR1 and CDR2: SGHRS, YFSETQ. V shed 7 bases and J shed 1 base, with 9 bases lying between them. For the CDR3, the DNA is TGCGCCAGCGGGAGTGGATCCTACAATGAGCAGTTCTTC. Its translation: CASGSGSYNEQFF.

The rearrangement joins TRBV2 to TRBJ2-7; 10 positions agree with TRBD2. Germline V gene lookup returns CDR1 SNHLY and CDR2 FYNNEI. Trimming took 6 bases from V and 5 from J; bases not matched to a gene: 13. CDR3 length: 16 residues. The CDR3 region is CASRQGASGSIDEQYF. DNA for the CDR3: TGTGCCAGCAGGCAAGGGGCTAGCGGGAGTATTGACGAGCAGTACTTC.

This clone has just a few counts. The CDR3 spells CASHRGAESTDTQYF. In DNA form, the CDR3 reads TGTGCCAGCCACAGGGGAGCCGAAAGCACAGATACGCAGTATTTT. The V call is TRBV6-5, the J call TRBJ2-3; 7 bases match TRBD1. There are 15 residues in the CDR3. CDR1 is MNHEY, CDR2 SVGAGI, per germline. J lost 0 bases, V lost 8 bases, and 8 bases had no gene match.

Ten or more counts support this clone. J is TRBJ2-2 and V is TRBV4-1, with 12 positions matching TRBD2. The CDR3 runs 16 residues. Germline V gene data show CDR1 as MGHRA and CDR2 as YSYEKL. V dropped 1 base and J dropped 6; count of bases not matched to a gene: 3. The CDR3 loop is CASSQALAGGPGELFF. The CDR3 DNA is TGCGCCAGCAGCCAAGCTCTAGCGGGAGGGCCCGGGGAGCTGTTTTTT.

The rearrangement links TRBV7-9 to TRBJ1-2, with D perhaps matching TRBD1 (6 bases). Germline V gene sequence: CDR1 SEHNR, CDR2 FQNEAQ (reference sequence). The ends were cut back, 5 bases at V and 2 bases at J, with 9 bases in the middle. The CDR3 extends over 13 amino acids. CDR3 protein: CASSMGANYGYTF. DNA of the CDR3: TGTGCCAGCAGCATGGGGGCGAACTATGGCTACACCTTC.

This clone was counted ten times or more. V is TRBV2 and J is TRBJ1-5; the match to TRBD1 covers 7 bases. The CDR3 spans 13 residues. The germline CDR1 and CDR2 sequences are SNHLY and FYNNEI. V gave up 5 bases and J gave up 5 bases; unmatched junction bases: 3. The CDR3 nucleotides are TGTGCCAGCAGTCTACAGGGGTATCAGCCCCAGCATTTT. Translated, it gives CASSLQGYQPQHF.

This clone has just a few counts. The chain joins TRBV18 to TRBJ2-7, with 8 bases fitting TRBD2. V trimming: 2 bases; J trimming: 6 bases; junction bases outside the gene matches: 9. The germline V gene encodes CDR1 KGHSH and CDR2 LQKENI. The CDR3 loop spans 15 amino acids. The CDR3 bases are TGTGCCAGCTCACCATCGTCTAGCGGGCTGAGCGAGCAGTACTTC. Amino acid sequence: CASSPSSSGLSEQYF.